Described below is a single TCR beta chain sequence and its context. As processed by the authors: By means of reference gene primer amplification, nucleated cell counts were estimated. The protocol was immunoSEQ multiplex PCR, while the TCRdb copy is restricted to in-frame clones and leaves out a portion. The V and J calls and clone size were taken over from that table, and D and trimming were inferred from the DNA. Of 300,000 to 400,000 clones in the sample, 80% to 90% were seen once. The CDR3 is made up of 14 amino acids. CDR1 is MNHEY, CDR2 SMNVEV, per germline (reference sequence). The ends were cut back, 4 bases at V and 4 bases at J, with 13 bases in the middle. The data belong to a study of blood T cell repertoires in COVID-19. About the research overall: The United States, Italy and Spain supplied acute and convalescent COVID-19 samples. T cells, B-cell-depleted T cells, or PBMCs supplied cDNA or gDNA.

Those enrolled in Seattle joined during active infection and were followed longitudinally afterward. The TCR comes from a woman in her forties or fifties with COVID-19, enrolled during active disease. The sequenced sample was peripheral blood. V gene TRBV27 combines with J gene TRBJ1-2; D is uncertain. CDR3 nucleotides: TGTGCCAGCAGTTCCCCATTACGGGGCTATGGCTACACCTTC. It is translated as CASSSPLRGYGYTF.